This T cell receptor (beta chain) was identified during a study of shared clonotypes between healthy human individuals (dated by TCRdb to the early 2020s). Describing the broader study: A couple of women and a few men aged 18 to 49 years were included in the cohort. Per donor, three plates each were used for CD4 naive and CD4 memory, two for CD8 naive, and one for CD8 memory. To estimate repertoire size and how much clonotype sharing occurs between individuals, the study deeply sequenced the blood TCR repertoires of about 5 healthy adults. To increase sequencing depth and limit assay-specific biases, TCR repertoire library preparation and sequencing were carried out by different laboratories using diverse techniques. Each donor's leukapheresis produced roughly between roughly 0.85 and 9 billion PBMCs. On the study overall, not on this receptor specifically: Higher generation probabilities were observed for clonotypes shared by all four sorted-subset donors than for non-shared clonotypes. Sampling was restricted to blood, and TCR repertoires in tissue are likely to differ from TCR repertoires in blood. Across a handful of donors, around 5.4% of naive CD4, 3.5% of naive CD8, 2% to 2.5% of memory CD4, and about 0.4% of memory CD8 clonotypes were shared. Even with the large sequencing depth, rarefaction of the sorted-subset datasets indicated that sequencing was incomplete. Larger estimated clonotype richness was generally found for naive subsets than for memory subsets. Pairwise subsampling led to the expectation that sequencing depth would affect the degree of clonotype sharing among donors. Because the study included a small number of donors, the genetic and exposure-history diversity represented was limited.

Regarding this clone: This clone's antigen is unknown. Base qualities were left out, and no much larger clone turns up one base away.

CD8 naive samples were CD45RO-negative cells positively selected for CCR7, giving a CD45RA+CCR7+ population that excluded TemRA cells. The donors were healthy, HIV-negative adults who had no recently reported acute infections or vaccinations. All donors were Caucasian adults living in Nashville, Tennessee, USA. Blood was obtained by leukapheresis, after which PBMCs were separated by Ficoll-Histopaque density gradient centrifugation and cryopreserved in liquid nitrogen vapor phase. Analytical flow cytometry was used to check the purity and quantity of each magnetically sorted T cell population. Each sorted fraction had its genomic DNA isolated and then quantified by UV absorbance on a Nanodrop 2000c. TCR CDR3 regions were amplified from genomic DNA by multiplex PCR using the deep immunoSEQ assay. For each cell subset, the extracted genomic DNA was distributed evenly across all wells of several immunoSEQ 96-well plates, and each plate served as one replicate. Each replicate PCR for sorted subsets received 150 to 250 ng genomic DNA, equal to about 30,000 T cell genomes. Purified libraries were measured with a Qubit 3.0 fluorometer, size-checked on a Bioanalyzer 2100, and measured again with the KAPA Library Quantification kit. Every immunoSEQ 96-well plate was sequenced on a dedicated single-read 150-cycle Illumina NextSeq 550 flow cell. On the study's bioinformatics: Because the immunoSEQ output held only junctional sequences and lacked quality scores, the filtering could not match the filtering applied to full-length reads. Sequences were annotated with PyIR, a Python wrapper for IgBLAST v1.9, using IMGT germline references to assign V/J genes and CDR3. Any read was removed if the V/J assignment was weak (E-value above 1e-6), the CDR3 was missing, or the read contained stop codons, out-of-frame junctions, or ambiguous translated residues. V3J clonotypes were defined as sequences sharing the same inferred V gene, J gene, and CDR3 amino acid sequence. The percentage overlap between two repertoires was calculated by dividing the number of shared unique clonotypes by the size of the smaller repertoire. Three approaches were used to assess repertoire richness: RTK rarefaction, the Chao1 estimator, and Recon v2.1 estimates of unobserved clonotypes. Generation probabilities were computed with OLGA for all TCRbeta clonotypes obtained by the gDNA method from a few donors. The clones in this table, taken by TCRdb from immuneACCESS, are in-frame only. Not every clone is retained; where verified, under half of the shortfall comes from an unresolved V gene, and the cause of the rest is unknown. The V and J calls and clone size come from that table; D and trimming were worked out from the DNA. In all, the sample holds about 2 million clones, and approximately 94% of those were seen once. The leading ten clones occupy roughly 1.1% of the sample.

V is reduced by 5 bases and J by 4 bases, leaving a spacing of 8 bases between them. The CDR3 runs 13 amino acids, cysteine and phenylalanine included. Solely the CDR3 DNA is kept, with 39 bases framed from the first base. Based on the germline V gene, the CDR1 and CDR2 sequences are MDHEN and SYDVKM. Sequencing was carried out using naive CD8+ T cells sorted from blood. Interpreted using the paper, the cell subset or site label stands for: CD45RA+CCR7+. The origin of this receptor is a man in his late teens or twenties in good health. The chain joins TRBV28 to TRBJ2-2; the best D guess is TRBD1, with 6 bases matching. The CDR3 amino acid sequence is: CASSTGLTGELFF. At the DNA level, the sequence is TGTGCCAGCAGTACAGGGCTCACCGGGGAGCTGTTTTTT. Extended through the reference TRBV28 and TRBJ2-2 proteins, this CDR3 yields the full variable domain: DVKVTQSSRYLVKRTGEKVFLECVQDMDHENMFWYRQDPGLGLRLIYFSYDVKMKEKGDIPEGYSVSREKKERFSLILESASTNQTSMYLCASSTGLTGELFFGEGSRLTVL.